This T cell receptor (beta chain) originates from a study of metastatic and nonmetastatic thyroid tumors. Patients had received no treatment of any kind before thyroid surgery. Findings and limits, study-wide: Reports indicated that malignant thyroid tumors showed significantly higher TCR beta diversity than benign nodules did, in blood and tumor.

As handled by the study authors: A classifier of distant metastasis in papillary thyroid cancer was built from CDR3 differences (across clinicopathological groups). TCRdb re-processed the PCR reads through MiXCR. The V and J calls follow TCRdb's processing rather than the paper's. The sample has more than 10,000 clones; about 31% are singletons. This clone was detected a few times. Its matching antigen is unknown. The clonotype was recovered from a female donor with papillary thyroid cancer or a benign thyroid nodule (not recorded which). Some clones in this sample may be carry-over from other donors' samples. Material: tumor tissue.

The CDR3 here is CASRNRVGSYEQYF. The CDR3 DNA reads TGTGCCAGCAGAAACAGGGTAGGCTCCTACGAGCAGTACTTC. This chain connects TRBV6-1 to TRBJ2-7; D may be TRBD1 (6 bases). Trimming took off 6 bases at V and 0 bases at J, with 12 bases between the two ends. This CDR3 spans 14 amino acids. CDR1 and CDR2 (germline): MNHNS, SASEGT.